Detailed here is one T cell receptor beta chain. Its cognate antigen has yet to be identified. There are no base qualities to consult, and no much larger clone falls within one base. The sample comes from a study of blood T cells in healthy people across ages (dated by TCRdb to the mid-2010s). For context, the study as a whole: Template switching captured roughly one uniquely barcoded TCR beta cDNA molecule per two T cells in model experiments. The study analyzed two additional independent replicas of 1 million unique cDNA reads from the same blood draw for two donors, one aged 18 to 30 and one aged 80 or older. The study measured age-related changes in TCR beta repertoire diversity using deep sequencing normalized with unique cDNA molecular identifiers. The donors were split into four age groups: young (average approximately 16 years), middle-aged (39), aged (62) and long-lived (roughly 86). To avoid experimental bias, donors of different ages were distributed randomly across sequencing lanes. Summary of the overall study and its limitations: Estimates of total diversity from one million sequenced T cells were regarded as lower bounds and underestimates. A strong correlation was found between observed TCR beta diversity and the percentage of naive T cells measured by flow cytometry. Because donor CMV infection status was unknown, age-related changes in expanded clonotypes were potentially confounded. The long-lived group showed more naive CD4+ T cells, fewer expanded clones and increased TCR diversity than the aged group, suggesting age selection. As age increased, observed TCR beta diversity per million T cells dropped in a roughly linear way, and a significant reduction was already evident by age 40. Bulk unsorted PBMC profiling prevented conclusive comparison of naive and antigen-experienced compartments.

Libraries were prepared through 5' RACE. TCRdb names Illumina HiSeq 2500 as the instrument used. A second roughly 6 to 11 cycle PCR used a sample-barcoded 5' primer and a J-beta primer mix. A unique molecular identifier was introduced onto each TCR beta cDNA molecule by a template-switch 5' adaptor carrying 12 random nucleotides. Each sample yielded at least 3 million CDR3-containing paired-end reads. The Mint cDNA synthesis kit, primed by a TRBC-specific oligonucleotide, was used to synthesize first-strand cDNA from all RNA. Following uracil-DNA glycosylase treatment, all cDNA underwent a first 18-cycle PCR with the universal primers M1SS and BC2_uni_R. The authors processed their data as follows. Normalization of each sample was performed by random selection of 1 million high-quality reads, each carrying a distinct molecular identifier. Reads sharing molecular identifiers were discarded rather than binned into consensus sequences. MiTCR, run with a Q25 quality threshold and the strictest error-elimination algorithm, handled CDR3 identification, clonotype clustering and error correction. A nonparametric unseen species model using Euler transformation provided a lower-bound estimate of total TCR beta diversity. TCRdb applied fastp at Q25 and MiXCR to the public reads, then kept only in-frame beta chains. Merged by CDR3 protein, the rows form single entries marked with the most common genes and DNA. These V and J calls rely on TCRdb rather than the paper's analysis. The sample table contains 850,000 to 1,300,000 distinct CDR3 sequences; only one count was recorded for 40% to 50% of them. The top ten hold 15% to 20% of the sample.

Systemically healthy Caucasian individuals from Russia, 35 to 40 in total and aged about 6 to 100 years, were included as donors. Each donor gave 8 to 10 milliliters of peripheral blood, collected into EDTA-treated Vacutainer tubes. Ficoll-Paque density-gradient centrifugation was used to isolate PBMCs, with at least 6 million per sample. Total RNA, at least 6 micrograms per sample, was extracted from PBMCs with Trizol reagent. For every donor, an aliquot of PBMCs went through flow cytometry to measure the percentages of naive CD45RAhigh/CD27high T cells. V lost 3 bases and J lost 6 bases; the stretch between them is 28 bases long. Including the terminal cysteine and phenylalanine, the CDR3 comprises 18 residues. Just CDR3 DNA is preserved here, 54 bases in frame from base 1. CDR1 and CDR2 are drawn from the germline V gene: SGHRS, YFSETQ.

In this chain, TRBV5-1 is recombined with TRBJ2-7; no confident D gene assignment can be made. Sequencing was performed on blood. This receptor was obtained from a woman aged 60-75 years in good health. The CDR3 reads CASSSAKPSGPIRGEQYF. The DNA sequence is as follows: TGCGCCAGCAGCTCCGCGAAGCCCTCGGGTCCTATAAGAGGCGAGCAGTACTTC. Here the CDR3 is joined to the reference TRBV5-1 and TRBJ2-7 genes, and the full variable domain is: KAGVTQTPRYLIKTRGQQVTLSCSPISGHRSVSWYQQTPGQGLQFLFEYFSETQRNKGNFPGRFSGRQFSNSRSEMNVSTLELGDSALYLCASSSAKPSGPIRGEQYFGPGTRLTVT.